These T cell receptor beta chains were read from a single sample in a study of blood T cell repertoires in COVID-19. Some clones are missing from TCRdb's copy, which holds only in-frame ones; the method was immunoSEQ multiplex PCR. The sample includes 150,000 to 200,000 clones, about 86% of them seen just once. The sequencing sample was made of peripheral blood. These receptors were collected from a human donor with acute or convalescent COVID-19. The donor label of this sample is uncertain. Both conserved end residues are part of each CDR3. Fields, in order: D gene, J gene, V gene, clone size, CDR3 protein, CDR3 DNA. A D gene is named only where the DNA matches it firmly. Where a row states a size, it is once, few, many or the class of an expanded clone; other rows omit it.

D: TRBD1; J: TRBJ1-5; V: TRBV15; size: NA; CDR3: CATSITEGAVQPQHF; DNA: TGTGCCACCAGCATTACTGAGGGGGCCGTTCAGCCCCAGCATTTT
D: TRBD2; J: TRBJ2-2; V: TRBV28; size: NA; CDR3: CASSLSPGVAGPGELFF; DNA: TGTGCCAGCAGTTTAAGCCCCGGGGTAGCGGGACCCGGGGAGCTGTTTTTT
D: TRBD1; J: TRBJ1-3; V: TRBV29-1; size: NA; CDR3: CSGRTGEGNTIYF; DNA: TGCAGCGGGCGGACAGGGGAAGGAAACACCATATATTTT
D: NA; J: TRBJ1-6; V: TRBV20-1; size: NA; CDR3: CSASPSSRKTGTYNSPLHF; DNA: TGCAGTGCTAGTCCCTCCTCCCGGAAAACAGGGACCTATAATTCACCCCTCCACTTT
D: NA; J: TRBJ2-5; V: TRBV3-1/TRBV3-2; size: NA; CDR3: CASSQDRAGRGFMTQYF; DNA: TGTGCCAGCAGCCAAGATAGGGCGGGGCGGGGTTTTATGACCCAGTACTTC
D: TRBD1; J: TRBJ1-1; V: TRBV19; size: NA; CDR3: CASSIVSTGSAEAFF; DNA: TGTGCCAGTAGTATCGTCTCGACAGGGTCCGCTGAAGCTTTCTTT
D: NA; J: TRBJ1-4; V: TRBV5-1; size: NA; CDR3: CASSLASGTQKLFF; DNA: TGCGCCAGCAGCCTGGCATCCGGGACACAAAAACTGTTTTTT
D: NA; J: TRBJ2-7; V: TRBV6-1; size: NA; CDR3: CASKSKYEQYF; DNA: TGTGCCAGCAAGTCTAAGTACGAGCAGTACTTC
D: TRBD1; J: TRBJ2-3; V: TRBV18; size: NA; CDR3: CASSPPGQLGQDTQYF; DNA: TGTGCCAGCTCACCACCGGGACAGCTCGGCCAAGATACGCAGTATTTT
D: NA; J: TRBJ1-2; V: TRBV19; size: NA; CDR3: CASTPGARLDGYTF; DNA: TGTGCCAGTACCCCAGGTGCGCGCTTGGATGGCTACACCTTC
D: NA; J: TRBJ1-5; V: TRBV28; size: NA; CDR3: CASRFGWGGNQPQHF; DNA: TGTGCCAGCAGATTCGGGTGGGGGGGAAATCAGCCCCAGCATTTT
D: TRBD2; J: TRBJ2-7; V: TRBV5-4; size: NA; CDR3: CASSLGTSLEQYF; DNA: TGTGCCAGCAGCCTAGGGACTAGCCTCGAGCAGTACTTC
D: NA; J: TRBJ1-5; V: TRBV7-9; size: NA; CDR3: CASSLVTGGLHQPQHF; DNA: TGTGCCAGCAGCTTAGTCACGGGGGGCTTGCATCAGCCCCAGCATTTT
D: NA; J: TRBJ2-7; V: TRBV14; size: NA; CDR3: CASSQDLRGEQYF; DNA: TGTGCCAGCAGCCAAGATCTGCGGGGCGAGCAGTACTTC
D: NA; J: TRBJ2-7; V: TRBV24-1; size: NA; CDR3: CATSTARPQLEQYF; DNA: TGTGCCACCAGCACAGCACGACCACAGCTCGAGCAGTACTTC
D: NA; J: TRBJ1-5; V: TRBV5-6; size: NA; CDR3: CASSLGTLRNQPQHF; DNA: TGTGCCAGCAGCTTGGGGACACTTCGGAATCAGCCCCAGCATTTT
D: NA; J: TRBJ1-2; V: TRBV6-6; size: once; CDR3: CASSNTGTGYTF; DNA: TGTGCCAGCAGTAATACAGGGACGGGCTACACCTTC
D: NA; J: TRBJ2-7; V: TRBV4-1; size: NA; CDR3: CASSQPGSSYEQYF; DNA: TGCGCCAGCAGCCAACCAGGGTCATCCTACGAGCAGTACTTC
D: NA; J: TRBJ1-3; V: TRBV30; size: NA; CDR3: CAWSNSDNSGNTIYF; DNA: TGTGCCTGGAGTAACTCTGACAACTCTGGAAACACCATATATTTT
D: NA; J: TRBJ2-3; V: TRBV5-1; size: NA; CDR3: CASSSPRRGRLGTDTQYF; DNA: TGCGCCAGCAGCTCTCCCCGGAGGGGGCGGCTTGGCACAGATACGCAGTATTTT
D: TRBD1; J: TRBJ2-7; V: TRBV27; size: few; CDR3: CASSQRGQGAQYF; DNA: TGTGCCAGCAGTCAAAGAGGACAGGGGGCGCAGTACTTC
D: NA; J: TRBJ2-1; V: TRBV18; size: NA; CDR3: CASSPPGGEQFF; DNA: TGTGCCAGCTCACCACCCGGGGGTGAGCAGTTCTTC
D: TRBD1; J: TRBJ1-2; V: TRBV10-3; size: NA; CDR3: CAASGTDYGYTF; DNA: TGTGCCGCCTCCGGGACAGACTATGGCTACACCTTC
D: NA; J: TRBJ2-1; V: TRBV5-4; size: few; CDR3: CASSLSPSSYNEQFF; DNA: TGTGCCAGCAGCTTGAGCCCGAGCTCCTACAATGAGCAGTTCTTC
D: NA; J: TRBJ2-3; V: TRBV6-2/TRBV6-3; size: NA; CDR3: CASSPGGRGTDTQYF; DNA: TGTGCCAGCAGTCCCGGAGGGCGAGGCACAGATACGCAGTATTTT
D: TRBD2; J: TRBJ2-1; V: TRBV11-2; size: NA; CDR3: CASSSLGRGASSYNEQFF; DNA: TGTGCCAGCAGCTCTCTCGGGCGGGGGGCGAGCTCCTACAATGAGCAGTTCTTC
D: NA; J: TRBJ1-2; V: TRBV6-5; size: NA; CDR3: CASSIIAGEGYTF; DNA: TGTGCCAGCAGCATCATTGCGGGGGAGGGCTACACCTTC
D: NA; J: TRBJ2-3; V: TRBV5-1; size: once; CDR3: CASSLLGQGFSGTDTQYF; DNA: TGCGCCAGCAGCTTGCTGGGACAAGGGTTTTCGGGCACAGATACGCAGTATTTT
D: NA; J: TRBJ1-1; V: TRBV18; size: NA; CDR3: CASSPSGGLNTEAFF; DNA: TGTGCCAGCTCACCATCGGGGGGATTGAACACTGAAGCTTTCTTT
D: NA; J: TRBJ1-2; V: TRBV18; size: NA; CDR3: CASSPPSRGDYGYTF; DNA: TGTGCCAGCTCACCACCGTCCAGGGGCGACTATGGCTACACCTTC
D: NA; J: TRBJ1-4; V: TRBV5-8; size: once; CDR3: CASSGPGYSGTNEKLFF; DNA: TGTGCCAGCAGCGGGCCGGGGTATTCCGGAACTAATGAAAAACTGTTTTTT
D: NA; J: TRBJ1-4; V: TRBV30; size: NA; CDR3: CAWSDPLQGGVGKLFF; DNA: TGTGCCTGGAGTGACCCTTTACAGGGTGGGGTAGGAAAACTGTTTTTT
D: NA; J: TRBJ1-2; V: TRBV19; size: NA; CDR3: CASGPPTSGSYGYTF; DNA: TGTGCCAGTGGCCCGCCCACGTCGGGAAGTTATGGCTACACCTTC
D: TRBD2; J: TRBJ2-3; V: TRBV30; size: NA; CDR3: CAWSASGSGDTQYF; DNA: TGTGCCTGGAGCGCTAGCGGGAGCGGAGATACGCAGTATTTT
D: TRBD1; J: TRBJ1-1; V: TRBV6-5; size: NA; CDR3: CASSYSSGGGEAFF; DNA: TGTGCCAGCAGTTACTCGTCAGGGGGCGGTGAAGCTTTCTTT
D: NA; J: TRBJ1-5; V: TRBV28; size: few; CDR3: CASGRDGGPQHF; DNA: TGTGCCAGCGGGAGGGATGGGGGGCCCCAGCATTTT
D: NA; J: TRBJ1-3; V: TRBV6-5; size: NA; CDR3: CASSTVNSGNTIYF; DNA: TGTGCCAGCAGCACAGTGAACTCTGGAAACACCATATATTTT
D: NA; J: TRBJ2-1; V: TRBV6-4; size: NA; CDR3: CASSVLAGANNEQFF; DNA: TGTGCCAGCAGTGTTCTCGCGGGGGCAAACAATGAGCAGTTCTTC
D: TRBD1; J: TRBJ1-5; V: TRBV9; size: NA; CDR3: CASSVGTGGDQPQHF; DNA: TGTGCCAGCAGCGTGGGTACAGGGGGGGATCAGCCCCAGCATTTT
D: NA; J: TRBJ2-5; V: TRBV18; size: once; CDR3: CASSPRTDQETQYF; DNA: TGTGCCAGCTCACCAAGGACAGACCAAGAGACCCAGTACTTC
D: TRBD2; J: TRBJ2-1; V: TRBV28; size: NA; CDR3: CASSLAGGVDNEQFF; DNA: TGTGCCAGCAGTCTAGCGGGAGGTGTGGACAATGAGCAGTTCTTC
D: NA; J: TRBJ2-1; V: TRBV9; size: NA; CDR3: CASSVGASDTLDEQFF; DNA: TGTGCCAGCAGCGTAGGCGCTAGCGATACCCTTGATGAGCAGTTCTTC
D: TRBD2; J: TRBJ2-6; V: TRBV5-1; size: NA; CDR3: CASSSTSGTSGANVLTF; DNA: TGCGCCAGCAGTTCCACTAGCGGGACCTCTGGGGCCAACGTCCTGACTTTC
D: TRBD1; J: TRBJ2-5; V: TRBV27; size: NA; CDR3: CASSTGGVETQYF; DNA: TGTGCCAGCAGCACAGGGGGCGTCGAGACCCAGTACTTC
D: TRBD1; J: TRBJ2-7; V: TRBV6-6; size: NA; CDR3: CASSPTGTGTIRYEQYF; DNA: TGTGCCAGCAGTCCAACCGGGACAGGGACCATACGTTACGAGCAGTACTTC
D: TRBD2; J: TRBJ2-1; V: TRBV15; size: NA; CDR3: CATSRRVTSGGEQFF; DNA: TGTGCCACCAGCAGGAGGGTGACTAGCGGGGGGGAGCAGTTCTTC
D: NA; J: TRBJ1-1; V: TRBV24-1; size: NA; CDR3: CATSPGQPNTEAFF; DNA: TGTGCCACCAGTCCCGGACAGCCGAACACTGAAGCTTTCTTT
D: TRBD2; J: TRBJ2-1; V: TRBV6-4; size: NA; CDR3: CASRTSGSDEQFF; DNA: TGTGCCAGCAGGACTAGCGGGAGTGATGAGCAGTTCTTC